This T cell receptor beta chain was identified during a study of T cell responses to AZD1222 COVID-19 vaccine. Whole-study findings and limits: The donor cohort was predominantly white British with a female majority, and clonal diversity may have been underestimated. Sampled repertoires all dated from after the peak T cell response. Spike-wide vaccine-associated CD4 TCRs dominated at 160-218 and 743-854. Seropositive status at baseline applied to only six AZD1222 recipients.

Only in-frame clones appear in the TCRdb table, and some are missing; sequencing was by immunoSEQ multiplex PCR. The profile shows around 99,000 clones, approximately 90% of them singletons. Regarding this clone: Antigen specificity is unknown.

CDR1 is SGHDT, CDR2 YYEEEE, per germline. This CDR3 has 12 residues. V was shortened by 4 bases and J by 5 bases, with 9 bases between the two germline ends. Specimen: peripheral blood, collected on day 0 of AZD1222 vaccination. This chain links TRBV5-6 with TRBJ1-2; TRBD1 might be the D (6 bases). This sequence was found in an adult in good health. The CDR3 nucleotides are TGTGCCAGCAGCGCGCAGGGGTATGGCTACACCTTC. It translates to CASSAQGYGYTF.